This record covers a single TCR beta chain. Its antigen target is currently unknown. Base qualities are missing; no much larger clone stands one base away. The source of the sample is a study of siplizumab effects on memory and regulatory T cells (dated 2019 in TCRdb). Regarding the study in general: The study looked at the effect of siplizumab, an anti-CD2 antibody, on alloreactive T-cell subsets in allogeneic mixed lymphocyte reactions made from human PBMCs. Here is what the overall study found, with its caveats: The suppressive function of proliferating Tregs from siplizumab cultures was not functionally confirmed. Unstimulated naive T cells appeared to be more diverse than memory T cells, and naive cells seemed to make a substantial contribution to the alloresponse. In reactions with siplizumab, an average of approximately 69% of mappable alloreactive CD4+ clones were Treg-derived, compared with around 28% in control reactions. The cumulative frequency of alloreactive sequences traceable to unstimulated CD4+ memory T cells was significantly reduced by siplizumab. About 75-96% of proliferating CD4+ or CD8+ clones could not be given a naive or memory phenotype. Sequences below about 10^-5 frequency were poorly captured, so only a minor fraction of alloreactive clones could be mapped to unstimulated subsets.

Unstimulated CD4+ memory cells were also sequenced in three donor pairs, together with CD4+ naive, CD8+ TEMRA, CD8+ naive and CD8+ effector memory subsets. TCRbeta CDR3 sequencing was performed on sorted unstimulated T cells and on proliferating T cells recovered from mixed lymphocyte reactions. Fresh whole blood from fewer than 12 HLA-typed healthy donors was used to isolate PBMCs. Receptors were amplified or captured by the immunoSEQ multiplex PCR assay. Each sample had around 100,000 TCR templates assayed by the deep sequencing platform. Genomic DNA extracted from sorted T cells was used for TCRbeta CDR3 sequencing. From the authors' description of their analysis: The R programming language was used for clonal analysis of TCRbeta CDR3 data. Alloreactive CD4+ and CD8+ clones were identified by comparing unstimulated samples to CFSE-low samples taken after the reaction. Regulatory or non-regulatory origin of alloreactive CD4+ clones was assigned by matching sequences to the sorted unstimulated Treg and non-Treg repertoires. The table was pulled from immuneACCESS by TCRdb, which kept in-frame rearrangements only. Such tables lose some clones; where checked, under half of the loss comes from unresolved V genes, and the rest has no known cause. The DNA was the basis for D and trimming; V, J and clone size are from that table. Counted in this sample were approximately 94,000 clones; approximately 96% of them appeared once. The ten largest clonotypes hold roughly 0.031% of the sample.

In the germline V gene, CDR1 corresponds to SGHTA and CDR2 to FQGTGA. The CDR3 contains 17 residues, cysteine and phenylalanine counted. The read is trimmed to its CDR3 DNA, 51 bases read in frame from base 1. V ends up 5 bases short and J 6 bases short, with an unmatched junction base count of 12. The specimen sequenced was naive CD4+ T cells sorted from blood. Sample cell subset or site, as interpreted from the label and publication: unstimulated naive T cells. This sequence uses TRBV7-3 and TRBJ2-1, with 11 bases in between that match TRBD2. The source is a human donor in good health. The DNA sequence is TGTGCCAGCAGCCCCGGATTTAGCGGGGGGGCAGCCAATGAGCAGTTCTTC. This yields the protein CASSPGFSGGAANEQFF.